These 15 T cell receptor beta chains were sequenced from one sample in a study of T cells in Graves' hyperthyroidism and ophthalmopathy. Amplification of TCR beta CDR3 regions used RNA as the template. RT-PCR in the first round (using the HTBI primer set) targeted the TCR CDR3. In TCRdb, the multiplex PCR reads were re-called with MiXCR into one record per CDR3 protein. The sample holds fewer than 700,000 distinct CDR3 sequences, about 16% seen once. The specimen was blood. These TCRs come from a woman in her twenties or thirties with Graves' hyperthyroidism.

This clonotype appeared a few times. The genes are TRBV7-9 and TRBJ1-4; a possible D gene is TRBD1 (5 bases). The CDR3 covers 14 residues. CDR1 SEHNR and CDR2 FQNEAQ come from the germline V gene (reference sequence). Trimming left V 1 base short and J 8 bases short, with 11 bases between. The CDR3 DNA reads TGTGCCAGCAGCTTAGTTAGCGGGGACGAAAAACTGTTTTTT. This codes for CASSLVSGDEKLFF.

V usage is TRBV10-3 and J usage is TRBJ2-5, with a tentative D call TRBD2 (5 bases). The CDR3 has 14 residues. Trimming pared 11 bases from V and 5 bases from J, leaving 21 bases between. Germline CDR1 ENHRY, CDR2 SYGVKD. CDR3 coding DNA: TGTGCCTGCAGTGGCAGTCAAACGGGGGAGACCCAGTACTTC. It specifies CACSGSQTGETQYF.

This clonotype was detected only a few times. The chain is built from TRBV5-1 and TRBJ1-4; D is uncertain. This CDR3 has 15 amino acids. Germline assignment: CDR1 SGHRS and CDR2 YFSETQ. V dropped 4 bases and J dropped 8 bases, with 18 bases sitting between them. The CDR3 sequence is CASSPMDRTGEKLFF. In nucleotides, the CDR3 is TGCGCCAGCAGCCCGATGGATCGGACTGGAGAAAAACTGTTTTTT.

This clonotype occurred a few times. This chain joins TRBV5-1 and TRBJ2-5; no clear D. Germline lookup yields CDR1 SGHRS and CDR2 YFSETQ. V was clipped by 3 bases and J by 5 bases, with 11 bases between them. The CDR3 consists of 13 residues. The CDR3 is CASSSHPEETQYF. The CDR3 bases are TGCGCCAGCAGCTCCCACCCAGAGGAGACCCAGTACTTC.

The rearrangement uses TRBV27 and TRBJ2-2; TRBD2 aligns across 9 bases. Per germline, CDR1 MNHEY and CDR2 SMNVEV (reference sequence). With V trimmed by 6 bases and J by 4 bases, 9 bases remained unmatched. The CDR3 runs 16 residues. CDR3 protein: CASRYYSGSSTGELFF. DNA of the CDR3: TGTGCCAGCAGATACTATAGCGGGAGTTCCACCGGGGAGCTGTTTTTT.

Remarks on this clonotype: At one end the junction does not follow the germline gene, possibly because of a read error. The chain couples TRBV6-1 to TRBJ1-2; 11 bases map to TRBD1. Germline CDR1 is MNHNS and CDR2 is SASEGT. The CDR3 is 15 residues long. The CDR3 nucleotides are TGTGCCAGCAGTGCTCGGACAGGGGGCAGCTATGGCTACGCCTTC. Translated, it gives CASSARTGGSYGYAF.

This clonotype was recorded a few times. At one of its ends the junction is not consistent with the germline gene, which may arise from a read error. This chain joins TRBV19 and TRBJ2-7; D assignment may be TRBD1 or TRBD2 (5 bases each). Germline V gives CDR1 LNHDA, CDR2 SQIVND (reference sequence). The CDR3 has 15 residues. The DNA for the CDR3 is TGTGCCACACAAAACCGAGGGACCGTCTCCAACGAGCAGTACTTC. Amino acids: CATQNRGTVSNEQYF.

The chain links TRBV7-3 to TRBJ2-2; TRBD2 matches 12 bases. Looked up from germline, CDR1 is SGHTA and CDR2 is FQGTGA. The CDR3 is 14 amino acids. V lost 8 bases and J lost 6; bases outside the gene matches: 4. CDR3 sequence: CASARTSGAGELFF. The CDR3 coding sequence is TGTGCCAGCGCCCGGACTAGCGGGGCCGGGGAGCTGTTTTTT.

The V call is TRBV5-4, the J call TRBJ2-3; TRBD2 agrees at 9 bases. Germline V CDR1 and CDR2: SGHNT, YYREEE (reference sequence). This CDR3 spans 15 amino acids. The junction had 4 bases not matched to a gene; V was cut back by 1 base and J by 4 bases. CDR3 residues: CASSLSASGADTQYF. CDR3 bases: TGTGCCAGCAGCTTGTCAGCTAGCGGGGCAGATACGCAGTATTTT.

This chain links TRBV20-1 with TRBJ2-5; D not certain. Germline V gene sequence: CDR1 DFQATT, CDR2 SNEGSKA (reference sequence). The CDR3 runs to 12 residues. Trimming cost V 4 bases and J 4 bases, with 10 bases left between them. CDR3 protein: CSANDFLETQYF. CDR3 bases: TGCAGTGCTAATGACTTTCTAGAGACCCAGTACTTC.

Turning to this clonotype: A read error is possible here, since a much larger clone lies one base away. V and J are TRBV7-2 and TRBJ2-1, with D possibly being TRBD1 (6 bases). The CDR3 extends over 12 amino acids. Germline assignment: CDR1 SGHTA and CDR2 FQGNSA. V lost 3 bases to trimming and J lost 9 bases, with 9 bases between them. CDR3 region: CASSFLGGEQFF. For the CDR3, the DNA is TGTGCCAGCAGCTTCCTAGGGGGTGAGCAGTTCTTC.

This clonotype was observed at least ten times. The CDR3 here is CASTGSYNEQFF. Written as DNA, the CDR3 is TGTGCCAGCACGGGCTCCTACAATGAGCAGTTCTTC. This chain uses TRBV12-3 or TRBV12-4 with TRBJ2-1; no firm D call. V was cut by 7 bases and J by 0 bases, with 4 bases left in between. This CDR3 spans 12 amino acids.

This clonotype has at least ten counts. V is TRBV13 and J is TRBJ2-3, with D unresolved. The germline V gene has CDR1 PRHDT and CDR2 FYEKMQ (reference sequence). V was shortened by 4 bases and J by 4 bases, with 12 bases between the two germline ends. This CDR3 has 14 residues. CDR3 sequence: CASSSPPFPDTQYF. The CDR3 DNA follows: TGTGCCAGCAGCTCCCCACCTTTCCCAGATACGCAGTATTTT.

This clonotype appeared once. One end of the junction fails to match germline, which may point to a read error. The chain has TRBV7-9 and TRBJ2-5; possible D gene TRBD1, 5 bases. CDR3 length equals 13 residues. The germline gives CDR1 SEHNR, CDR2 FQNEAQ (reference sequence). This CDR3 is CASSLVDRETRYF. In DNA, the CDR3 is TGTGCCAGCAGCTTAGTAGACAGAGAGACCCGGTACTTC.

This clonotype occurred many times. V and J are TRBV24-1 and TRBJ1-1; no clear D. Trimming removed 0 bases at V and 1 base at J, with 5 bases between. The CDR3 runs 14 residues. Per germline, CDR1 KGHDR and CDR2 SFDVKD. The CDR3, as DNA: TGTGCCACCAGTGATTTGTTGTCGAACACTGAAGCTTTCTTT. Protein sequence: CATSDLLSNTEAFF.